Each of the 27 T cell receptor beta chains below was sequenced from the same sample in a study of immune heterogeneity within non-small cell lung tumors. Bulk tumor genomic DNA (600 ng per sample) served as template. Far-apart biopsies, several per primary tumor, were taken during surgery. Undergoing curative surgery were patients whose non-small cell lung cancer was untreated and newly diagnosed. Multiplex PCR employing 32 V and 13 J primers generated amplicons of the TCR beta CDR3. TCRdb re-called the multiplex PCR reads through MiXCR, storing one row per CDR3 protein. The top ten clones hold roughly 15% of a sample with about 7,200 distinct CDR3 sequences, 22% of them seen once. What was sequenced was lung tumor tissue. These receptors came from a man between 60 and 75 years old with non-small cell lung cancer.

Notes on this clonotype: A much larger clonotype is one base distant, so this may be a read error. The V gene is TRBV5-1, the J gene TRBJ2-3; 9 bases line up with TRBD2. The CDR3 sequence is 15 residues long. Germline V CDR1 and CDR2: SGHRS, YFSETQ. The chain's CDR3 is CASTRLAASTDMQYF. Here the CDR3 DNA reads TGCGCCAGCACCAGACTAGCGGCTAGCACAGATATGCAGTATTTT.

As regards this clonotype: Since a much larger clone is just one base distant, this may be a read error. The gene calls are TRBV5-6 and TRBJ1-5, with D hard to call. The CDR3 is made up of 13 amino acids. Germline lookup yields CDR1 SGHDT and CDR2 YYEEEE. The CDR3 DNA sequence: TGTGCCAGCAGCCCGGCGGGGTCTCAGACCCAGCATTTT. Amino acids: CASSPAGSQTQHF.

This clonotype was found many times. Here the CDR3 DNA reads TGTGCCAGCAGCGTGGGAGCGACTAATGAAAAACTGTTTTTT. Translated, it gives CASSVGATNEKLFF. This chain connects TRBV9 to TRBJ1-4, with D unclear. Trimming cost V 2 bases and J 2 bases, with 7 bases left between them. The CDR3 loop spans 14 amino acids. Germline V gene sequence: CDR1 SGDLS, CDR2 YYNGEE. The full variable domain, its missing parts supplied by reference TRBV9 and TRBJ1-4, is DSGVTQTPKHLITATGQRVTLRCSPRSGDLSVYWYQQSLDQGLQFLIQYYNGEERAKGNILERFSAQQFPDLHSELNLSSLELGDSALYFCASSVGATNEKLFFGSGTQLSVL.

This clonotype was seen only once. This chain joins TRBV20-1 and TRBJ2-7; TRBD1 aligns across 7 bases. Trimming at V came to 8 bases and at J to 5 bases, leaving 12 bases not matched to a gene. Germline V CDR1 and CDR2: DFQATT, SNEGSKA (reference sequence). The CDR3 contains 13 residues. This CDR3 is CSNVTGTDDEQYF. The CDR3 nucleotides are TGCAGTAACGTCACCGGGACAGACGACGAGCAGTACTTC.

This clonotype is categorized as large (0.1 to 1%). J is TRBJ2-7 and V is TRBV28; D tentatively reads TRBD1 or TRBD2 (5 bases each). Germline loops: CDR1 MDHEN, CDR2 SYDVKM. The CDR3 covers 14 residues. V was pared by 4 bases and J by 2 bases, with 12 bases between. CDR3 DNA: TGTGCCAGCAGTTCCTTGGGACGGACCTACGAGCAGTACTTC. Its translation is CASSSLGRTYEQYF. The entire variable domain, with the rest obtained from reference TRBV28 and TRBJ2-7, is as follows: DVKVTQSSRYLVKRTGEKVFLECVQDMDHENMFWYRQDPGLGLRLIYFSYDVKMKEKGDIPEGYSVSREKKERFSLILESASTNQTSMYLCASSSLGRTYEQYFGPGTRLTVT.

This clonotype was counted ten times or more. This chain links TRBV6-1 with TRBJ1-5, with 9 bases identical to TRBD1. With 6 bases clipped from V and 4 bases from J, the junction kept 4 bases outside the gene matches. Germline V gene data show CDR1 as MNHNS and CDR2 as SASEGT. The length of the CDR3 is 14 residues. The CDR3 is CASSTGTGNQPQHF. CDR3 DNA: TGTGCCAGCAGCACCGGGACAGGGAATCAGCCCCAGCATTTT.

About this clonotype: A clone one base away is much larger, so this may be a read error. The chain carries TRBV5-4 and TRBJ2-7, with 12 bases aligning to TRBD2. J lost 4 bases, V lost 4 bases, and 3 bases had no gene match. The CDR3 loop spans 14 amino acids. Germline V gene sequence: CDR1 SGHNT, CDR2 YYREEE (reference sequence). The DNA for the CDR3 is TGTGCCAGCAGCGTGGGACTAGCGGGTTACGAGCAGTACTTC. Translated, it gives CASSVGLAGYEQYF. The full variable domain, in which reference TRBV5-4 and TRBJ2-7 provide the parts outside the CDR3, is ETGVTQSPTHLIKTRGQQVTLRCSSQSGHNTVSWYQQALGQGPQFIFQYYREEENGRGNFPPRFSGLQFPNYSSELNVNALELDDSALYLCASSVGLAGYEQYFGPGTRLTVT.

This clonotype was picked up many times. This sequence joins TRBV20-1 and TRBJ1-1, with D possibly matching TRBD1 (5 bases). Trimming took off 2 bases at V and 5 bases at J, with 15 bases between the two ends. Germline CDR1 DFQATT, CDR2 SNEGSKA (reference sequence). The CDR3 has 14 amino acids. The CDR3 bases are TGCAGTGCTAGAACAAATACGTGGGGGACTGAAGCTTTCTTT. This encodes CSARTNTWGTEAFF.

The chain is built from TRBV18 and TRBJ1-2; D is perhaps TRBD1 (5 bases). The ends were cut back, 1 base at V and 10 bases at J, with 19 bases in the middle. The CDR3 has 15 residues. Germline assignment: CDR1 KGHSH and CDR2 LQKENI. CDR3 sequence: CASSPRVLQVLFYTF. CDR3 DNA sequence: TGTGCCAGCTCACCACGTGTCTTACAGGTCCTTTTCTACACCTTC.

This clonotype occurred many times. This chain links TRBV4-1 with TRBJ2-3, with D perhaps TRBD2 (6 bases). From germline, CDR1 is MGHRA and CDR2 YSYEKL. This CDR3 has 15 amino acids. The V end was cut by 0 bases, the J end by 6 bases, with 13 bases between. The CDR3 coding sequence is TGCGCCAGCAGCCAAGACGGAGCGGGCTTCGATACGCAGTATTTT. This translates into CASSQDGAGFDTQYF.

The chain links TRBV7-9 to TRBJ2-3; D uncertain. The CDR3 spans 12 residues. Looked up from germline, CDR1 is SEHNR and CDR2 is FQNEAQ (reference sequence). V shed 9 bases and J shed 5 bases, with 12 bases lying between them. CDR3 sequence: CASEDPEDTQYF. The CDR3 DNA follows: TGTGCCAGTGAGGACCCCGAAGATACGCAGTATTTT. The complete variable domain, with remaining parts taken from reference TRBV7-9 and TRBJ2-3, reads DTGVSQNPRHKITKRGQNVTFRCDPISEHNRLYWYRQTLGQGPEFLTYFQNEAQLEKSRLLSDRFSAERPKGSFSTLEIQRTEQGDSAMYLCASEDPEDTQYFGPGTRLTVL.

This clonotype is medium-sized within its sample. V and J are TRBV5-1 and TRBJ1-2, with 7 nucleotides matching TRBD1. CDR3 length equals 13 residues. The ends lost 4 bases at V and 5 bases at J; junction bases unmatched: 5. From germline, CDR1 is SGHRS and CDR2 YFSETQ. The CDR3 loop is CASSTGALYGYTF. The DNA for the CDR3 is TGCGCCAGCAGCACAGGGGCCCTGTATGGCTACACCTTC.

By its share, this clonotype is medium-sized (0.01 to 0.1%). V usage is TRBV20-1 and J usage is TRBJ2-1, with D perhaps TRBD2 (6 bases). The V and J ends lost 1 base and 1 base respectively, with 11 bases between them. The V gene's germline CDR1 is DFQATT and CDR2 SNEGSKA (reference sequence). The CDR3 is 15 residues long. As DNA, the CDR3 is TGCAGTGCTAGAGCGGGACTTGATTCCTACAATGAGCAGTTCTTC. Translation gives CSARAGLDSYNEQFF.

On this clonotype itself: Compared with germline, one end of the junction differs, possibly owing to a read error. The rearrangement uses TRBV19 and TRBJ2-7; D remains unclear. CDR1 and CDR2 (germline): LNHDA, SQIVND (reference sequence). The CDR3 contains 13 residues. The CDR3 region is CPSSKKGPYEHYF. The CDR3 bases are TGTCCCAGTAGTAAGAAGGGCCCCTACGAGCATTACTTC.

Concerning this clonotype: This may be a read error: a much more frequent sequence differs by one nucleotide. The chain links TRBV7-2 to TRBJ1-2; D call uncertain. The CDR3 is made up of 13 amino acids. The germline V gene has CDR1 SGHTA and CDR2 FQGNSA. Here the CDR3 DNA reads TGTGTCAGCAGCTTATCCGGAAACTATGGCTACACCTTC. The encoded protein is CVSSLSGNYGYTF.

By sample fraction, this clonotype is medium-sized (0.01 to 0.1%). J is TRBJ1-2 and V is TRBV6-5; possibly TRBD1 for D (5 bases). V lost 0 bases to trimming and J lost 6 bases, with 17 bases between them. CDR3 length equals 16 residues. CDR1 MNHEY and CDR2 SVGAGI come from the germline V gene. The CDR3 is CASSYSRLTGVNGYTF. The DNA of the CDR3 is TGTGCCAGCAGTTACTCGAGGTTAACGGGGGTCAATGGCTACACCTTC.

This clonotype is medium-sized. The J gene is TRBJ2-5, the V gene TRBV28; D may correspond to TRBD1 or TRBD2 (5 bases each). Trimming removed 3 bases at V and 0 bases at J, with 8 bases between. CDR1 is MDHEN, CDR2 SYDVKM, per germline. The CDR3 has 14 residues. The CDR3 DNA follows: TGTGCCAGCAGTTTGGGACGAAACCAAGAGACCCAGTACTTC. Translated, it gives CASSLGRNQETQYF.

This clonotype is deemed medium-sized. The chain joins TRBV28 to TRBJ1-1; no clear D. V lost 2 bases and J 11 bases, leaving 15 bases between the germline ends. The length of the CDR3 is 13 residues. Germline loops: CDR1 MDHEN, CDR2 SYDVKM. The CDR3: CASSLVTPLRAFF. The DNA for the CDR3 is TGTGCCAGCAGTTTAGTGACTCCCCTTAGGGCTTTCTTT.

As for this clonotype: This may be a read error, as it is one base from a much larger clone. The rearrangement uses TRBV6-2 or TRBV6-3 and TRBJ2-7; maybe TRBD2 (6 bases). Germline loops: CDR1 MNHEY, CDR2 SVGEGT. V lost 5 bases, J lost 4 bases, and 21 bases lay in between. This CDR3 contains 16 residues. As DNA, the CDR3 is TGTGCCAGCAGTGTAAGACCTGGGGAGGTCCGGTACGAGCAGTACTTC. Residues: CASSVRPGEVRYEQYF.

There are many counts of this clonotype. V usage is TRBV27 and J usage is TRBJ2-5; no definite D call. CDR1 and CDR2 from the germline V gene are MNHEY and SMNVEV (reference sequence). The CDR3 totals 13 residues. Trimming removed 4 bases at V and 5 bases at J, with 11 bases between. In nucleotides, the CDR3 is TGTGCCAGCAGTTCCAATCCCGGGGAGACCCAGTACTTC. This codes for CASSSNPGETQYF.

This clonotype was picked up many times. This chain links TRBV29-1 with TRBJ2-2; 7 bases map to TRBD2. J lost 3 bases, V lost 3 bases, and 1 base had no gene match. CDR1 and CDR2 (germline): SQVTM, ANQGSEA. This CDR3 region has 13 residues. The CDR3 region is CSVELADTGELFF. The CDR3 DNA reads as TGCAGCGTTGAGCTAGCGGACACCGGGGAGCTGTTTTTT.

Judged by abundance, this clonotype is medium-sized. The J gene is TRBJ2-3, the V gene TRBV28, with 8 positions matching TRBD2. CDR3 length: 18 residues. Germline V gene data show CDR1 as MDHEN and CDR2 as SYDVKM. The V and J ends lost 2 bases and 0 bases, in that order; junction bases with no gene match: 10. The CDR3 nucleotides are TGTGCCAGCAGTTTACTGCCTTTACTAGCGGAGAGCACAGATACGCAGTATTTT. Translating gives CASSLLPLLAESTDTQYF.

By sample fraction, this clonotype is large. This chain joins TRBV6-1 and TRBJ2-7; TRBD1 agrees at 12 bases. This CDR3 contains 17 residues. V was clipped by 3 bases and J by 3 bases; unmatched bases: 9. Germline V CDR1 and CDR2: MNHNS, SASEGT. The CDR3 bases are TGTGCCAGCAGTGAGGGGGACAGGGGGCTGGGGATCTACGAGCAGTACTTC. Residues: CASSEGDRGLGIYEQYF.

The table lists this clonotype with a count of one. At one boundary the junction diverges from the germline segment, which might be a read error. J is TRBJ2-2 and V is TRBV11-2; 8 positions match TRBD1. The CDR3 runs to 15 residues. CDR1 is SGHAT, CDR2 FQNNGV, per germline. The CDR3 loop is CTSRPTGGSTRELFF. The CDR3 DNA reads as TGTACCAGCAGGCCCACAGGGGGTAGCACCCGGGAGCTGTTTTTT.

This chain joins TRBV6-1 and TRBJ2-7; 12 bases are a match to TRBD1. The CDR3 is made up of 14 amino acids. V was clipped by 6 bases and J by 10 bases; unmatched bases: 10. The germline CDR1 and CDR2 sequences are MNHNS and SASEGT. CDR3 region: CASRFGTGGYKQYF. The CDR3 nucleotides are TGTGCCAGCAGGTTCGGGACAGGGGGCTACAAACAGTACTTC.

The rearrangement uses TRBV5-4 and TRBJ1-1; D remains unclear. The CDR3 is 14 residues long. The ends were cut back, 0 bases at V and 6 bases at J, with 12 bases in the middle. CDR1 and CDR2 from the germline V gene are SGHNT and YYREEE (reference sequence). The CDR3 loop is CASSLGIGSPEAFF. The CDR3 DNA reads as TGTGCCAGCAGCTTGGGTATAGGTTCTCCTGAAGCTTTCTTT.

This clonotype has only a few counts. Just one base apart from a much larger clone, this may be a read error. The gene calls are TRBV20-1 and TRBJ1-3, with 8 positions matching TRBD1. This CDR3 is 16 amino acids long. Germline assignment: CDR1 DFQATT and CDR2 SNEGSKA (reference sequence). With 0 bases clipped from V and 4 bases from J, the junction kept 8 bases outside the gene matches. CDR3 residues: CSARDHGQGSGNTIYF. The CDR3, as DNA: TGCAGTGCTAGAGATCACGGACAGGGTTCCGGAAACACCATATATTTT.